These T cell receptor beta chains were read from a single sample in a study of CD8 T cells in ankylosing spondylitis. TCRdb fed the 5' RACE reads into MiXCR, producing one record per CDR3 protein. The table includes 450,000 to 550,000 distinct CDR3 sequences, about 5.4% detected once. Sequencing was done on a sample of blood, either unsorted or a sorted T cell fraction (not recorded which). These receptors were obtained from a male donor with ankylosing spondylitis. Each CDR3 is given with its conserved first and last residue. Fields, in order: J gene, clone size, V gene, D gene, CDR3 protein, CDR3 DNA. D genes are given only for firm matches. Expanded clones get a size class; other rows say once, few or many, or leave the size out.

TRBJ2-3,many,TRBV20-1,TRBD2,CSATGLAGGTDTQYF,TGCAGTGCAACGGGACTAGCGGGAGGAACAGATACGCAGTATTTT
TRBJ2-7,many,TRBV10-3,TRBD2,CAISLGLAVSYEQYF,TGTGCCATCAGCCTAGGACTAGCAGTTTCGTACGAGCAGTACTTC
TRBJ2-3,many,TRBV5-1,-,CASSEGGTDTQYF,TGCGCCAGCAGCGAGGGTGGAACAGATACGCAGTATTTT
TRBJ1-6,few,TRBV11-2,-,CASSPAGRGEDSPLHF,TGTGCCAGCAGCCCGGCTGGCAGGGGCGAAGATTCACCCCTCCACTTT
TRBJ2-7,-,TRBV7-9,-,CASSLRERAYEQYF,TGTGCCAGCAGCTTAAGGGAAAGGGCCTACGAGCAGTACTTC
TRBJ2-7,many,TRBV4-2,-,CASSRRLQGGGDGSYEQYF,TGTGCCAGCAGCCGTAGACTCCAGGGTGGGGGCGACGGTTCCTACGAGCAGTACTTC
TRBJ1-1,many,TRBV6-1,-,CASRSLMGSEAFF,TGTGCCAGCAGATCCCTCATGGGGTCTGAAGCTTTCTTT
TRBJ2-6,-,TRBV20-1,-,CSASDMGSGANVLTF,TGCAGTGCTAGTGACATGGGATCTGGGGCCAACGTCCTGACTTTC
TRBJ2-3,many,TRBV12-3/TRBV12-4,TRBD2,CASLFTSGSTTDTQYF,TGTGCCAGCCTTTTTACTAGCGGGAGCACGACAGATACGCAGTATTTT
TRBJ1-5,-,TRBV11-2,-,CASSLGWAGYQPQHF,TGTGCCAGCAGCTTAGGGTGGGCAGGTTATCAGCCCCAGCATTTT
TRBJ1-2,many,TRBV20-1,TRBD1,CSARRSGGLTYGYTF,TGCAGTGCTAGAAGGTCAGGGGGTCTGACCTATGGCTACACCTTC
TRBJ2-3,many,TRBV29-1,-,CSVEGTRGADTQYF,TGCAGCGTTGAGGGGACACGGGGTGCAGATACGCAGTATTTT
TRBJ2-7,many,TRBV5-1,TRBD1,CASRSPGTGLHEQYF,TGCGCCAGCAGATCTCCGGGGACAGGCCTGCACGAGCAGTACTTC
TRBJ1-2,many,TRBV6-5,-,CASSYYEGLSGYTF,TGTGCCAGCAGTTACTACGAGGGGCTAAGCGGCTACACCTTC
TRBJ1-1,many,TRBV12-3/TRBV12-4,-,CASSFGQPNTEAFF,TGTGCCAGCAGTTTCGGACAGCCTAACACTGAAGCTTTCTTT
TRBJ2-2,many,TRBV9,-,CASSLWTVNTGELFF,TGTGCCAGCAGCTTATGGACTGTCAACACCGGGGAGCTGTTTTTT
TRBJ2-1,many,TRBV29-1,-,CSVVEGEAGEQFF,TGCAGCGTAGTTGAAGGGGAGGCGGGTGAGCAGTTCTTC
TRBJ1-2,many,TRBV5-1,-,CASSLEFPGGYTF,TGCGCCAGCAGCTTGGAATTTCCGGGGGGCTACACCTTC
TRBJ1-2,few,TRBV7-9,-,CASSLLSVGTLWSYTF,TGTGCCAGCAGCTTATTGAGTGTTGGGACTCTATGGAGCTACACCTTC
TRBJ2-1,many,TRBV6-5,-,CASSYSATYNEQFF,TGTGCCAGCAGTTACTCGGCGACTTACAATGAGCAGTTCTTC
TRBJ1-1,many,TRBV15,TRBD1,CATSREWDRGQEAFF,TGTGCCACCAGCAGAGAGTGGGACAGGGGGCAGGAAGCTTTCTTT
TRBJ2-3,-,TRBV5-1,-,CASSLGGFDRQYF,TGCGCCAGCAGCTTAGGGGGGTTCGACCGGCAGTATTTT
TRBJ2-1,few,TRBV9,-,CASTDRGRGGSYNEQFF,TGTGCCAGCACCGACAGGGGAAGGGGGGGCTCCTACAATGAGCAGTTCTTC
TRBJ1-5,few,TRBV2,-,CASSPDNQPQHF,TGTGCCAGCAGCCCAGACAATCAGCCCCAGCATTTT
TRBJ1-1,many,TRBV6-1,-,CASSSRRQNTEAFF,TGTGCCAGCAGCTCCAGAAGACAGAACACTGAAGCTTTCTTT
TRBJ2-7,many,TRBV28,-,CASSLLSYYEQYF,TGTGCCAGCAGTTTATTGAGTTACTACGAGCAGTACTTC
TRBJ2-7,many,TRBV20-1,-,CSARRRASYEQYF,TGCAGTGCTAGAAGGAGGGCCTCCTACGAGCAGTACTTC
TRBJ1-4,many,TRBV6-5,TRBD1,CASSSDRGPSEKLFF,TGTGCCAGCAGTTCCGACAGGGGGCCTAGTGAAAAACTGTTTTTT
TRBJ2-7,many,TRBV7-2,-,CASSALTRPSGEQYF,TGTGCCAGCAGCGCGCTAACTAGACCCTCTGGTGAGCAGTACTTC
TRBJ1-1,many,TRBV6-2/TRBV6-3,-,CASSYSRGSLDTEAFF,TGTGCCAGCAGTTACTCAAGGGGTTCCCTTGACACTGAAGCTTTCTTT
TRBJ2-3,few,TRBV28,TRBD1,CASSYGQANLLTDTQYF,TGTGCCAGCAGTTACGGACAGGCCAACCTTCTCACAGATACGCAGTATTTT
TRBJ2-2,-,TRBV12-3/TRBV12-4,-,CASSPRTKNTGELFF,TGTGCCAGCAGTCCCCGGACAAAAAACACCGGGGAGCTGTTTTTT
TRBJ2-7,many,TRBV10-1,-,CASSEGAETYEQYF,TGCGCCAGCAGTGAAGGAGCGGAGACCTACGAGCAGTACTTC
TRBJ1-5,few,TRBV20-1,TRBD1,CSFKDRVGQPQHF,TGCAGTTTCAAGGACAGGGTCGGGCAGCCCCAGCATTTT
TRBJ1-2,many,TRBV4-2,-,CASSQDKARGHTF,TGTGCCAGCAGCCAAGATAAGGCTCGAGGCCACACCTTC
TRBJ2-7,few,TRBV4-3,TRBD2,CASSQDLGTRSYEQYF,TGCGCCAGCAGCCAAGATCTTGGGACTAGATCCTACGAGCAGTACTTC
TRBJ2-7,many,TRBV5-5,-,CASSQWGQKYEQYF,TGTGCCAGCAGCCAATGGGGGCAGAAATACGAGCAGTACTTC
TRBJ2-3,many,TRBV20-1,TRBD1,CSAQGAKDTQYF,TGCAGTGCCCAGGGGGCAAAAGATACGCAGTATTTT